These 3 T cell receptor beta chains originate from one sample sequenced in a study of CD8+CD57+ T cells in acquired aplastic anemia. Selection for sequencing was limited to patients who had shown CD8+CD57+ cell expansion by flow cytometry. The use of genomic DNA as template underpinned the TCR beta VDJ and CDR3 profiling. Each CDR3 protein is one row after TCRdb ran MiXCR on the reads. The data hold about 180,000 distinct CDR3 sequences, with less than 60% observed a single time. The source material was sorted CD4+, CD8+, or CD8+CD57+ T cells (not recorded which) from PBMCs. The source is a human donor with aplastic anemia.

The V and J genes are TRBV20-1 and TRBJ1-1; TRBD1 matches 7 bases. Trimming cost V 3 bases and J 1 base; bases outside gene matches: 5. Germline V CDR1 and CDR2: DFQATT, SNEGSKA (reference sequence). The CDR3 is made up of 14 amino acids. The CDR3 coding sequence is TGCAGTGCTAGGAGGGGGCACAGGAACACTGAAGCTTTCTTT. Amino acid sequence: CSARRGHRNTEAFF.

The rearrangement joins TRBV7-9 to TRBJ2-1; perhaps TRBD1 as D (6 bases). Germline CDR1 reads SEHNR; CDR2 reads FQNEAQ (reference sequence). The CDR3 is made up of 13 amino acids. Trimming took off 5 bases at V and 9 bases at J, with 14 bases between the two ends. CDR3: CASSITGSGEQFF. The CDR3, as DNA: TGTGCCAGCAGCATCACAGGGAGCGGTGAGCAGTTCTTC.

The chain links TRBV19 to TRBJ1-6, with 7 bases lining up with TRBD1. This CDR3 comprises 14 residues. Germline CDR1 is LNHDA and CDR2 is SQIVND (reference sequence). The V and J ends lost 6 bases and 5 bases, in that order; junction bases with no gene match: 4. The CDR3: CASRVQGHNSPLHF. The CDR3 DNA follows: TGTGCCAGTAGGGTACAGGGGCATAATTCACCCCTCCACTTT.